This TCR beta chain was recovered during a study of blood T cell repertoires in COVID-19. As for the study in general: Some COVID-19 samples were acute and others convalescent; all came from the United States, Italy and Spain. PBMCs, B-cell-depleted T cells, or T cells provided the cDNA or gDNA that made up the material.

Methods used by the authors: Estimated nucleated cell counts came from reference gene primer amplification. Assay used: immunoSEQ multiplex PCR; TCRdb lists only in-frame clones, some missing. V, J and clone size were drawn from that table, and D and trimming were deduced from the DNA. The sample includes approximately 230,000 clones, 70% to 90% of them seen just once. Germline assignment: CDR1 MNHEY and CDR2 SVGAGI. The CDR3 consists of 14 residues. V lost 6 bases and J lost 0; bases outside the gene matches: 3. This TCR was sampled from a woman aged 30 to 39 with COVID-19, enrolled during active disease. The chain links TRBV6-5 to TRBJ2-7; TRBD1 matches 9 bases. Source material: peripheral blood. The CDR3 sequence: CASRGGQGSYEQYV. The CDR3, as DNA: TGTGCCAGCAGAGGGGGACAGGGCTCCTACGAGCAGTACGTC.